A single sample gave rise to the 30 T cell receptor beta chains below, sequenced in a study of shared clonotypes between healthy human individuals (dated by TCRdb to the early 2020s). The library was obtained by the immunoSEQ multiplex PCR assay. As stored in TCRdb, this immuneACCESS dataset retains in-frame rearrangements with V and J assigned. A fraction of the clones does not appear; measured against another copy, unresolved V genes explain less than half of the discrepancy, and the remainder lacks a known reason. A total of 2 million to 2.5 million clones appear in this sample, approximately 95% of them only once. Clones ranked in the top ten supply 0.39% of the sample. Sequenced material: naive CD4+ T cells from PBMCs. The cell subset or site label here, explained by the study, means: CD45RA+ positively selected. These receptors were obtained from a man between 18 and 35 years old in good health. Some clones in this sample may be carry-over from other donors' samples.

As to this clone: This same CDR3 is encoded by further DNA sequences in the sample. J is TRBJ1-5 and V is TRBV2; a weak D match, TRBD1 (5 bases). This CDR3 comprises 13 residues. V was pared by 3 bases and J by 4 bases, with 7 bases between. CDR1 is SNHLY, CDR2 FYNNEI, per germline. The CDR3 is CASSERGNQPQHF. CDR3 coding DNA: TGTGCCAGCAGTGAGCGGGGGAATCAGCCCCAGCATTTT.

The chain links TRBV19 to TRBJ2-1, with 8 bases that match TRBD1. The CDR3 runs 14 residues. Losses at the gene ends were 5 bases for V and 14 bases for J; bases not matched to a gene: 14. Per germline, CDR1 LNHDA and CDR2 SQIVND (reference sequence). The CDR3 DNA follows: TGTGCCAGTAGTCTCCGAGGGACAGGAAACGAGGAGTTCTTC. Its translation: CASSLRGTGNEEFF.

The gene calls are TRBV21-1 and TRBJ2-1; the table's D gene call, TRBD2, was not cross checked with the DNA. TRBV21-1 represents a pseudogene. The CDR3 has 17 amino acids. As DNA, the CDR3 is TGTGCCAGCAGCAAAGGGCCTAGCGGGAGGATTTACAATGAGCAGTTCTTC. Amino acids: CASSKGPSGRIYNEQFF.

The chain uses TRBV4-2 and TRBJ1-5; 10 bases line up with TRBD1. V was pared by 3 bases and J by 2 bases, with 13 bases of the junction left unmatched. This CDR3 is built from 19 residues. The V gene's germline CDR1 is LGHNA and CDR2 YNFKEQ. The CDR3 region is CASSHRPGTGAEGNQPQHF. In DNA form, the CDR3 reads TGTGCCAGCAGCCACCGTCCCGGGACAGGGGCAGAGGGCAATCAGCCCCAGCATTTT.

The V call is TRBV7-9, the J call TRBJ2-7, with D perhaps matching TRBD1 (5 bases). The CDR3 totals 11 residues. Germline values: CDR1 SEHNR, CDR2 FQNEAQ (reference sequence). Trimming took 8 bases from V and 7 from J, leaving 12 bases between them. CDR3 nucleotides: TGTGCCAGCGGGCAGGGATGGGAGCAGTACTTC. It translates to CASGQGWEQYF.

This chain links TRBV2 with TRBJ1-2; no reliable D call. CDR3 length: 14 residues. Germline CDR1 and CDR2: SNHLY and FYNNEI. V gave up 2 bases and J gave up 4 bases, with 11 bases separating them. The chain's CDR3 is CASSEFAASYGYTF. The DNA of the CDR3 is TGTGCCAGCAGTGAATTCGCGGCCTCCTATGGCTACACCTTC.

CDR3 protein: CASSLRPSTGELFF. As DNA, the CDR3 is TGTGCCAGCAGCTTGAGGCCCAGCACCGGGGAGCTGTTTTTT. This chain joins TRBV5-4 and TRBJ2-2; no clear D. The V and J ends lost 1 base and 4 bases respectively, with 8 bases between them. Germline values: CDR1 SGHNT, CDR2 YYREEE (reference sequence). The CDR3 is made up of 14 amino acids.

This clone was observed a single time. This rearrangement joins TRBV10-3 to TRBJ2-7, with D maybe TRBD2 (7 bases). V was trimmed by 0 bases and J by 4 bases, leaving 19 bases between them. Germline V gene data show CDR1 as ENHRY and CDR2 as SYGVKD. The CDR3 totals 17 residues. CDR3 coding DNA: TGTGCCATCAGTGAGTCGAGGGGGGGAGGAGTTCTATACGAGCAGTACTTC. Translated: CAISESRGGGVLYEQYF.

The CDR3 coding sequence is TGTGCCAGCAGTTTAAGTCTTTCGCGCACTGAAGCTTTCTTT. Encoded protein: CASSLSLSRTEAFF. The gene calls are TRBV27 and TRBJ1-1; D call uncertain. The CDR3 covers 14 residues. Germline assignment: CDR1 MNHEY and CDR2 SMNVEV (reference sequence). V was trimmed by 2 bases and J by 4 bases, leaving 11 bases between them.

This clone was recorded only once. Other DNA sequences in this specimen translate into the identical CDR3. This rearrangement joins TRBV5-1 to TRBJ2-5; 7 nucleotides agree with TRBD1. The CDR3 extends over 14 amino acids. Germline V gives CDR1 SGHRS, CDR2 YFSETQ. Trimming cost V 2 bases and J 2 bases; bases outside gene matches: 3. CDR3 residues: CASSLGGQQETQYF. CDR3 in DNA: TGCGCCAGCAGCTTAGGGGGCCAGCAAGAGACCCAGTACTTC.

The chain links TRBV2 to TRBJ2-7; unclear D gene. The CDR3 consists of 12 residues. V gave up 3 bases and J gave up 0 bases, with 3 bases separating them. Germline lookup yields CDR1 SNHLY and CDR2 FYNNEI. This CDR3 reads CASSDNSYEQYF. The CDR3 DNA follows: TGTGCCAGCAGTGATAACTCCTACGAGCAGTACTTC.

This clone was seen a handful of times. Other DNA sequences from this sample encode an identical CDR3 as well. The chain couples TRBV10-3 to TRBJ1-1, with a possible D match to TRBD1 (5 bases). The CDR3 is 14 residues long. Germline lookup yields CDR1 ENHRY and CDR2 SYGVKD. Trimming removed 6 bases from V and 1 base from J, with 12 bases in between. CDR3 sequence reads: CAIRSGTANTEAFF. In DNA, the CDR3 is TGTGCCATCAGATCCGGGACGGCGAACACTGAAGCTTTCTTT.

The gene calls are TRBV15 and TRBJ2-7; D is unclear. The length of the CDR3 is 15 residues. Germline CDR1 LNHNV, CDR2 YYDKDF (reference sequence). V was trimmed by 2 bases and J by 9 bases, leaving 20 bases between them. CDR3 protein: CATSRSQGNRVRQYF. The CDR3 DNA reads TGTGCCACCAGCAGATCCCAAGGAAACCGGGTCAGGCAGTACTTC.

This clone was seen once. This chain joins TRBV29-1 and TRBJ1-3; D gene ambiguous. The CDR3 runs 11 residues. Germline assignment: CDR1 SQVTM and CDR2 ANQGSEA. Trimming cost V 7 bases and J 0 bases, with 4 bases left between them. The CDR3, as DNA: TGCAGCGGACACTCTGGAAACACCATATATTTT. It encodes CSGHSGNTIYF.

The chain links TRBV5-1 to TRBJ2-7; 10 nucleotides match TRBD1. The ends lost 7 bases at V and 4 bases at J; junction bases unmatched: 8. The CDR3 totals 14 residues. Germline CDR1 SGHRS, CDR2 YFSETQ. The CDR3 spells CASGPDRGLYEQYF. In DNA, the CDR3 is TGCGCCAGCGGCCCCGACAGGGGGCTTTACGAGCAGTACTTC.

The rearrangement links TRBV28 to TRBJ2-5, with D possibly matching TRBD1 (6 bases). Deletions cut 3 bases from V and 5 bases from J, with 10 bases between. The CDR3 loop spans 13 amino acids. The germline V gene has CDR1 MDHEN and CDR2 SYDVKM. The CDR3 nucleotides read TGTGCCAGCAGTTTTACAGGGACCGAGACCCAGTACTTC. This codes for CASSFTGTETQYF.

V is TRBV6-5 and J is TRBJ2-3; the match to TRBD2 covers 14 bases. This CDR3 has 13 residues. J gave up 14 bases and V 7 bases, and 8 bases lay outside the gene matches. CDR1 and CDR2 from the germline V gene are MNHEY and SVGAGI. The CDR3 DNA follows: TGTGCCAGCACGGGGACTAGCGGGAGAATGGCGTATTTT. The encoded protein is CASTGTSGRMAYF.

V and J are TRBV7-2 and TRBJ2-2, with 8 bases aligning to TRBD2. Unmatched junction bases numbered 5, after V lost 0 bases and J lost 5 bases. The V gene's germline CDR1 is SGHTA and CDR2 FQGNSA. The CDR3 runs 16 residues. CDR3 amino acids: CASSLAAGGRTGELFF. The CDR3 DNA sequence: TGTGCCAGCAGCTTAGCGGCGGGAGGCAGGACCGGGGAGCTGTTTTTT. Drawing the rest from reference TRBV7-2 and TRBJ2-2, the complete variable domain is GAGVSQSPSNKVTEKGKDVELRCDPISGHTALYWYRQSLGQGLEFLIYFQGNSAPDKSGLPSDRFSAERTGGSVSTLTIQRTQQEDSAVYLCASSLAAGGRTGELFFGEGSRLTVL.

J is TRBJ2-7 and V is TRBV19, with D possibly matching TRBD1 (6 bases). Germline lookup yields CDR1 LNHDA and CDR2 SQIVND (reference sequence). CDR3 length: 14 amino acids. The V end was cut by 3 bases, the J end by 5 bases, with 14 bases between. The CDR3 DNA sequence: TGTGCCAGTAGTATTGGCAGGGGCGGAGACGAGCAGTACTTC. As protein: CASSIGRGGDEQYF.

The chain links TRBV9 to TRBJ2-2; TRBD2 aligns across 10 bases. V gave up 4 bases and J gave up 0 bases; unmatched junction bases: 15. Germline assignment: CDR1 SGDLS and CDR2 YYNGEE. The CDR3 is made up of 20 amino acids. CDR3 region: CASSRRLAGLPQTNTGELFF. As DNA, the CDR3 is TGTGCCAGCAGCAGACGACTAGCGGGCCTGCCCCAGACGAACACCGGGGAGCTGTTTTTT.

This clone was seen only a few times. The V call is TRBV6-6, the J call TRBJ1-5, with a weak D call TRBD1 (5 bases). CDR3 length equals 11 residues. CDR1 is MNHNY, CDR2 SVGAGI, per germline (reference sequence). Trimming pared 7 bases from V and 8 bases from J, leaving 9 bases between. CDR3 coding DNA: TGTGCCAGCACGGGAGGGGAGCCCCAGCATTTT. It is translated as CASTGGEPQHF.

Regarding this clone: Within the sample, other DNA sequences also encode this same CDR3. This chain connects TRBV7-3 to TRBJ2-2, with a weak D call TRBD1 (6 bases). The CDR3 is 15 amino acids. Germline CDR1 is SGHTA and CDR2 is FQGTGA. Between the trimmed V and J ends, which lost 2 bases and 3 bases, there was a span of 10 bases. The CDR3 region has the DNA TGTGCCAGCAGCTTACTGGCAGGGGACACCGGGGAGCTGTTTTTT. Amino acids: CASSLLAGDTGELFF.

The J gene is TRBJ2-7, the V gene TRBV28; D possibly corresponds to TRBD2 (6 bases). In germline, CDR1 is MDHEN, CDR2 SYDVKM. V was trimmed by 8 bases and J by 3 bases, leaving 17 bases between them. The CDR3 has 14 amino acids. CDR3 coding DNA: TGTGCCAGCTCTTTATCGGGGGTACACTACGAGCAGTACTTC. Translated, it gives CASSLSGVHYEQYF.

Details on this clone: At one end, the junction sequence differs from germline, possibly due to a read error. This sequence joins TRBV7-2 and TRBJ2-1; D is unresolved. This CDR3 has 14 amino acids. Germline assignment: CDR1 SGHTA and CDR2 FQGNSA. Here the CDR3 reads CASSSRALYNGQFF. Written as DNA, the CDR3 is TGTGCCAGCAGCTCCCGGGCCCTATACAATGGGCAGTTCTTC.

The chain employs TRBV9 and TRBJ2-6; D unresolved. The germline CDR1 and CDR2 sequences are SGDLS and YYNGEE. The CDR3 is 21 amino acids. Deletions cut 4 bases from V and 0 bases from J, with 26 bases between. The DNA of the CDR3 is TGTGCCAGCAGCTCTCTAGGCGGCACCACCATCATTTCCTCTGGGGCCAACGTCCTGACTTTC. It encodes CASSSLGGTTIISSGANVLTF. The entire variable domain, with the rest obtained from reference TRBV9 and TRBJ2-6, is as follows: DSGVTQTPKHLITATGQRVTLRCSPRSGDLSVYWYQQSLDQGLQFLIQYYNGEERAKGNILERFSAQQFPDLHSELNLSSLELGDSALYFCASSSLGGTTIISSGANVLTFGAGSRLTVL.

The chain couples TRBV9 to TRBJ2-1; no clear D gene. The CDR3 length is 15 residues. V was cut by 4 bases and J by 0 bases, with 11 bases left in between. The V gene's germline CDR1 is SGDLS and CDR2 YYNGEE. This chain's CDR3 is CASSPTLSSYNEQFF. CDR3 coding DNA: TGTGCCAGCAGCCCCACCCTGAGCTCCTACAATGAGCAGTTCTTC.

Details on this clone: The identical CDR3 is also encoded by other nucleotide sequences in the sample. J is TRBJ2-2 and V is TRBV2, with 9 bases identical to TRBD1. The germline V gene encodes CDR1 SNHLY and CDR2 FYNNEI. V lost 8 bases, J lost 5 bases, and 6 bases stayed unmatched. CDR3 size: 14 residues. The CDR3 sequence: CASRGQGGTGELFF. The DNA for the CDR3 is TGTGCCAGCCGGGGACAGGGAGGAACCGGGGAGCTGTTTTTT.

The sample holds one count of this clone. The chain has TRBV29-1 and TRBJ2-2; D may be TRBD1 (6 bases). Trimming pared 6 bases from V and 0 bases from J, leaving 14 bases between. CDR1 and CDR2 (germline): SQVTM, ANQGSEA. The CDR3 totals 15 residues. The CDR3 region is CSVGDINSNTGELFF. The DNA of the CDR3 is TGCAGCGTAGGGGACATAAATTCGAACACCGGGGAGCTGTTTTTT.

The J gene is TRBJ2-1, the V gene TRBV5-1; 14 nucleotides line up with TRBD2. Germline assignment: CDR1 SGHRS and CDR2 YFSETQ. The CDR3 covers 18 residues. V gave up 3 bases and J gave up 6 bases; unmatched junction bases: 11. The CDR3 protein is CASSSQGLAGAGSNEQFF. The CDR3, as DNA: TGCGCCAGCAGCTCCCAGGGACTAGCGGGAGCAGGGAGCAATGAGCAGTTCTTC. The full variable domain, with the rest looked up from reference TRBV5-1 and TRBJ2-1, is KAGVTQTPRYLIKTRGQQVTLSCSPISGHRSVSWYQQTPGQGLQFLFEYFSETQRNKGNFPGRFSGRQFSNSRSEMNVSTLELGDSALYLCASSSQGLAGAGSNEQFFGPGTRLTVL.

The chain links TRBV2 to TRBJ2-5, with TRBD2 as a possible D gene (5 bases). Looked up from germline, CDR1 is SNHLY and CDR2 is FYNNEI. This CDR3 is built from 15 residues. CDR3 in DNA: TGTGCTATACACCTCGGAGGCTCTTCAAGAGAGACCCAGTACTTC. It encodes CAIHLGGSSRETQYF.